One and the same sample provided the 32 T cell receptor beta chains below, sequenced in a study of shared clonotypes between healthy human individuals. TCRdb's copy holds only in-frame clones and misses some; the assay was immunoSEQ multiplex PCR. Of approximately 480,000 clones in the sample, around 79% were seen once. Sequencing was done on a sample of PBMCs. These receptors were taken from a woman aged 35 to 49 in good health. Some clones in this sample may be carry-over from other donors' samples.

The rearrangement uses TRBV5-5 and TRBJ2-7; weak D call: TRBD1 (6 bases). From germline, CDR1 is SGHKS and CDR2 YYEKEE (reference sequence). The CDR3 contains 15 residues. V was cut by 4 bases and J by 7 bases, with 21 bases left in between. Here the CDR3 DNA reads TGTGCCAGCAGCCCCGCGGCAGGGGTAGGTTGGGAGCAGTACTTC. Translating it yields CASSPAAGVGWEQYF. The variable domain in full, with the rest retrieved from reference TRBV5-5 and TRBJ2-7, is DAGVTQSPTHLIKTRGQQVTLRCSPISGHKSVSWYQQVLGQGPQFIFQYYEKEERGRGNFPDRFSARQFPNYSSELNVNALLLGDSALYLCASSPAAGVGWEQYFGPGTRLTVT.

This chain joins TRBV11-2 and TRBJ1-1; D possibly corresponds to TRBD1 (5 bases). The V gene lost 5 bases and the J gene lost 3 bases, with 13 bases spanning the gap. The CDR3 consists of 14 residues. In germline, CDR1 is SGHAT, CDR2 FQNNGV. This chain's CDR3 is CASSRRGGYTEAFF. CDR3 coding DNA: TGTGCCAGCAGCCGCCGGGGGGGGTACACTGAAGCTTTCTTT.

This chain uses TRBV7-9 with TRBJ2-7; 9 bases agree with TRBD1. In germline, CDR1 is SEHNR, CDR2 FQNEAQ (reference sequence). V shed 5 bases and J 0 bases; nucleotides not matched to a gene: 5. The CDR3 is made up of 15 amino acids. The CDR3 nucleotides are TGTGCCAGCAGCGCAAGACAGGGGGACTCCTACGAGCAGTACTTC. It translates to CASSARQGDSYEQYF.

The chain has TRBV11-2 and TRBJ2-5; TRBD2 aligns across 13 bases. Germline CDR1 SGHAT, CDR2 FQNNGV. The CDR3 is 17 residues long. V lost 4 bases and J lost 1; bases outside the gene matches: 6. In DNA form, the CDR3 reads TGTGCCAGCAGCTCTAGGAGACTAGCGGGAGGCCAAGAGACCCAGTACTTC. Protein product: CASSSRRLAGGQETQYF.

Of note for this clone: Additional DNA sequences in this sample encode the identical CDR3. The V gene is TRBV6-5, the J gene TRBJ2-7; 7 positions match TRBD2. The V gene's germline CDR1 is MNHEY and CDR2 SVGAGI. The CDR3 runs to 13 residues. V was clipped by 6 bases and J by 3 bases; unmatched bases: 5. The CDR3 here is CASSRTSFYEQYF. The CDR3 DNA is TGTGCCAGCAGCCGGACTAGTTTCTACGAGCAGTACTTC.

V is TRBV5-1 and J is TRBJ2-7; TRBD2 aligns across 9 bases. Germline CDR1 and CDR2: SGHRS and YFSETQ. The J segment lost 3 bases and the V segment lost 4 bases, leaving 5 bases of the junction unmatched. The length of the CDR3 is 14 residues. The CDR3 sequence is CASSPGLAFYEQYF. Here the CDR3 DNA reads TGCGCCAGCAGCCCGGGACTAGCATTCTACGAGCAGTACTTC.

The rearrangement uses TRBV6-4 and TRBJ2-6, with D possibly TRBD1 on 5 matching bases. Trimming pared 4 bases from V and 0 bases from J, leaving 13 bases between. CDR1 is MRHNA, CDR2 SNTAGT, per germline. This CDR3 region has 17 residues. The CDR3, as DNA: TGTGCCAGCAGTGGCGAAACAGGCCCCTCTGGGGCCAACGTCCTGACTTTC. Protein sequence: CASSGETGPSGANVLTF.

This chain joins TRBV7-9 and TRBJ1-2, with TRBD1 as a possible D gene (6 bases). The CDR3 spans 17 residues. The germline V gene has CDR1 SEHNR and CDR2 FQNEAQ (reference sequence). With 4 bases removed from V and 2 bases from J, the gap between germline ends came to 20 bases. The CDR3 is CASSWEGGGSSNYGYTF. The CDR3 nucleotides read TGTGCCAGCAGCTGGGAAGGCGGGGGCAGCTCCAACTATGGCTACACCTTC.

The rearrangement links TRBV20-1 to TRBJ2-1; D ambiguous. Germline CDR1 DFQATT, CDR2 SNEGSKA (reference sequence). The CDR3 has 11 residues. V dropped 0 bases and J dropped 8 bases, with 5 bases sitting between them. The CDR3 nucleotides read TGCAGTGCTAGAGATCCCTATGAGCAGTTCTTC. Protein: CSARDPYEQFF.

The chain recombines TRBV30 with TRBJ1-2; D uncertain. The CDR3 runs 14 residues. V lost 3 bases and J lost 7, with 18 bases in between. Germline loops: CDR1 GTSNPN, CDR2 SVGIG (reference sequence). Here the CDR3 reads CAWRDIVESGGYTF. Written as DNA, the CDR3 is TGTGCCTGGAGGGATATTGTTGAGAGTGGTGGCTACACCTTC.

The rearrangement uses TRBV6-1 and TRBJ2-1; 7 bases match TRBD2. The CDR3 totals 16 residues. The junction had 9 bases not matched to a gene; V was cut back by 4 bases and J by 3 bases. Germline V lookup: CDR1 MNHNS, CDR2 SASEGT. The CDR3, as DNA: TGTGCCAGCAGTGCCCGGGGGGACGGGAACTACAATGAGCAGTTCTTC. As protein: CASSARGDGNYNEQFF.

This clone appeared many times. V and J are TRBV2 and TRBJ1-4, with D hard to call. The CDR3 extends over 11 amino acids. CDR1 is SNHLY, CDR2 FYNNEI, per germline. The V end lost 7 bases, the J end lost 10 bases, and 10 bases lay between the germline ends. The CDR3 loop reads CASTAGSKLFF. The DNA of the CDR3 is TGTGCCAGCACGGCGGGATCAAAACTGTTTTTT.

This chain uses TRBV28 with TRBJ2-1; TRBD2 matches at 10 bases. The germline gives CDR1 MDHEN, CDR2 SYDVKM. J was trimmed by 2 bases and V by 6 bases; bases with no gene match: 7. The CDR3 extends over 16 amino acids. CDR3 nucleotides: TGTGCCAGCAGGAAATCAGCGGGAGGGCCCTACAATGAGCAGTTCTTC. Its translation: CASRKSAGGPYNEQFF.

The chain recombines TRBV7-8 with TRBJ2-7; 10 nucleotides line up with TRBD2. Trimming cost V 1 base and J 6 bases; bases outside gene matches: 6. Germline V gives CDR1 SGHVS, CDR2 FQNEAQ. The CDR3 covers 15 residues. CDR3 amino acids: CASSLEAGGLAEQYF. The CDR3 nucleotides read TGTGCCAGCAGCTTAGAAGCGGGAGGGCTAGCCGAGCAGTACTTC.

This clone was detected a few times. J is TRBJ1-5 and V is TRBV29-1; D might be TRBD1 (5 bases). Germline CDR1 reads SQVTM; CDR2 reads ANQGSEA. CDR3 length: 13 residues. The V end was cut by 2 bases, the J end by 6 bases, with 11 bases between. CDR3 in DNA: TGCAGCGTTGAACTGAACGGGGGTCAGCCCCAGCATTTT. The encoded protein is CSVELNGGQPQHF.

In the case of this clone: Given the absence of the conserved phenylalanine or tryptophan at the CDR3 end, a read error is likely. The gene calls are TRBV5-4 and TRBJ1-1; D not certain. The germline CDR1 and CDR2 sequences are SGHNT and YYREEE (reference sequence). This CDR3 contains 12 residues. Trimming shortened V by 4 bases and J by 7 bases, and 11 bases separated the two germline ends. DNA for the CDR3: TGTGCCAGCAGCCTGCACACTGGTGAAGCTTTCCTT. Protein product: CASSLHTGEAFL.

J is TRBJ2-2 and V is TRBV15; TRBD2 might be the D (5 bases). Germline V gene sequence: CDR1 LNHNV, CDR2 YYDKDF (reference sequence). V lost 1 base to trimming and J lost 5 bases, with 14 bases between them. CDR3 length: 16 amino acids. The CDR3 loop reads CATSRGGSSGTGELFF. In DNA form, the CDR3 reads TGTGCCACCAGCAGAGGAGGCTCTTCGGGGACCGGGGAGCTGTTTTTT.

V and J are TRBV18 and TRBJ1-1; possible D gene TRBD1, 5 bases. V lost 3 bases, J lost 7 bases, and 18 bases lay in between. Germline CDR1 KGHSH, CDR2 LQKENI. The CDR3 is 15 amino acids. As DNA, the CDR3 is TGTGCCAGCTCACCGCCCGGTATGGGGCGGGGTGAAGCTTTCTTT. This encodes CASSPPGMGRGEAFF.

V usage is TRBV15 and J usage is TRBJ2-6; D might be TRBD2 (5 bases). Trimming removed 0 bases at V and 0 bases at J, with 21 bases between. This CDR3 is built from 21 residues. The germline gives CDR1 LNHNV, CDR2 YYDKDF (reference sequence). The CDR3 reads CATSRDSLDSSWYSGANVLTF. Here the CDR3 DNA reads TGTGCCACCAGCAGAGATTCCTTGGACTCTAGCTGGTACTCTGGGGCCAACGTCCTGACTTTC.

This clone has a single count. The chain couples TRBV5-6 to TRBJ1-2; D possibly corresponds to TRBD1 (5 bases). Germline CDR1 is SGHDT and CDR2 is YYEEEE. Trimming removed 1 base from V and 0 bases from J, with 7 bases in between. This CDR3 has 14 amino acids. CDR3 sequence: CASSLLGPNYGYTF. CDR3 sequence (DNA): TGTGCCAGCAGCTTGTTGGGGCCTAACTATGGCTACACCTTC.

The chain is built from TRBV5-4 and TRBJ1-1, with 8 bases that match TRBD1. The CDR3 sequence is 13 residues long. With 2 bases clipped from V and 10 bases from J, the junction kept 7 bases outside the gene matches. Germline V gene sequence: CDR1 SGHNT, CDR2 YYREEE (reference sequence). In nucleotides, the CDR3 is TGTGCCAGCAGCTTCACAGGGGGAGGGGCAGCTTTCTTT. It yields the protein CASSFTGGGAAFF.

The chain combines TRBV11-3 with TRBJ2-1; TRBD2 matches 9 bases. The CDR3 is made up of 15 amino acids. Trimming at V came to 3 bases and at J to 1 base, leaving 1 base not matched to a gene. The germline gives CDR1 SGHNT, CDR2 YENEEA. CDR3: CASSFAGGSYNEQFF. The CDR3 DNA reads as TGTGCCAGCAGCTTTGCGGGGGGGTCCTACAATGAGCAGTTCTTC. Drawing the rest from reference TRBV11-3 and TRBJ2-1, the complete variable domain is EAGVVQSPRYKIIEKKQPVAFWCNPISGHNTLYWYLQNLGQGPELLIRYENEEAVDDSQLPKDRFSAERLKGVDSTLKIQPAELGDSAVYLCASSFAGGSYNEQFFGPGTRLTVL.

This chain uses TRBV7-8 with TRBJ2-1; tentatively, D is TRBD1 or TRBD2 (5 bases each). The germline V gene has CDR1 SGHVS and CDR2 FQNEAQ. The V end lost 5 bases, the J end lost 7 bases, and 21 bases lay between the germline ends. The CDR3 spans 16 residues. This CDR3 is CASSVTVFGGGNEQFF. Written as DNA, the CDR3 is TGTGCCAGCAGCGTGACCGTGTTTGGGGGTGGTAATGAGCAGTTCTTC.

This clone was detected only a few times. It is likely a read error: a sequence one base away is far more abundant. The chain couples TRBV30 to TRBJ1-1; D is perhaps TRBD1 (5 bases). V shed 5 bases and J shed 9 bases, with 13 bases lying between them. In germline, CDR1 is GTSNPN, CDR2 SVGIG (reference sequence). This CDR3 comprises 11 residues. This CDR3 is CAWGAVAKAFF. The CDR3 bases are TGTGCCTGGGGGGCTGTGGCTAAAGCTTTCTTT.

This chain uses TRBV6-1 with TRBJ1-1; D not certain. The V end was cut by 1 base, the J end by 1 base, with 4 bases between. Germline CDR1 MNHNS, CDR2 SASEGT. The CDR3 spans 13 residues. The CDR3 DNA is TGTGCCAGCAGTGAAGAAAAGAACACTGAAGCTTTCTTT. Protein product: CASSEEKNTEAFF.

The rearrangement uses TRBV4-1 and TRBJ1-2; tentative D call: TRBD1 (6 bases). From germline, CDR1 is MGHRA and CDR2 YSYEKL. The CDR3 extends over 16 amino acids. Trimming stripped 1 base from V and 3 bases from J, with 15 bases between. CDR3 sequence reads: CASSQVWGGGDYGYTF. In DNA form, the CDR3 reads TGCGCCAGCAGCCAAGTATGGGGGGGCGGGGACTATGGCTACACCTTC.

A word on this clone: At one end the junction does not follow the germline gene, possibly because of a read error. CDR3 nucleotide sequence: TGTGCCAGCAGCCTGGGTAGCGGGGGGGCCGATGCCGGTTTT. This encodes CASSLGSGGADAGF. J is TRBJ2-3 and V is TRBV11-2; TRBD2 agrees at 11 bases. The CDR3 is made up of 14 amino acids. Germline V lookup: CDR1 SGHAT, CDR2 FQNNGV.

V usage is TRBV19 and J usage is TRBJ2-2, with TRBD2 matching 7 bases. The CDR3 is 14 residues long. Germline loops: CDR1 LNHDA, CDR2 SQIVND (reference sequence). V was pared by 10 bases and J by 4 bases, with 9 bases of the junction left unmatched. The DNA of the CDR3 is TGTGCCACTAGACTAGCTGTCCCCACCGGGGAGCTGTTTTTT. Residues: CATRLAVPTGELFF.

J is TRBJ2-7 and V is TRBV2; TRBD2 matches 10 bases. This CDR3 spans 13 amino acids. The germline gives CDR1 SNHLY, CDR2 FYNNEI. Trimming at V came to 6 bases and at J to 13 bases, leaving 12 bases not matched to a gene. CDR3 nucleotide sequence: TGTGCCAGCAGCCTATCCCTTACTAGCGGGGTATACTTC. It specifies CASSLSLTSGVYF. Based on the CDR3 plus reference TRBV2 and TRBJ2-7, the full variable domain is EPEVTQTPSHQVTQMGQEVILRCVPISNHLYFYWYRQILGQKVEFLVSFYNNEISEKSEIFDDQFSVERPDGSNFTLKIRSTKLEDSAMYFCASSLSLTSGVYFGPGTRLTVT.

V usage is TRBV19 and J usage is TRBJ1-2; D is uncertain. V lost 6 bases, J lost 0 bases, and 17 bases lay in between. CDR1 LNHDA and CDR2 SQIVND come from the germline V gene (reference sequence). CDR3 length equals 16 residues. CDR3 residues: CASSRRVGATNYGYTF. The CDR3 nucleotides are TGTGCCAGTAGCCGTAGGGTGGGAGCAACTAACTATGGCTACACCTTC.

This clone has only a few counts. The chain combines TRBV5-1 with TRBJ2-2; 7 bases agree with TRBD2. The ends lost 0 bases at V and 4 bases at J; junction bases unmatched: 3. Germline-derived CDR1 and CDR2 are SGHRS and YFSETQ. The CDR3 has 15 residues. This CDR3 is CASSLASGTTGELFF. The CDR3 DNA follows: TGCGCCAGCAGCTTGGCCAGCGGGACCACCGGGGAGCTGTTTTTT.

The chain uses TRBV28 and TRBJ2-5, with D possibly being TRBD2 (5 bases). This CDR3 contains 14 residues. V gave up 6 bases and J gave up 7 bases, with 18 bases separating them. Germline V gene sequence: CDR1 MDHEN, CDR2 SYDVKM. CDR3 bases: TGTGCCAGCAGATCCAGCGGCCCCCGGGGGACCCAGTACTTC. This gives the protein CASRSSGPRGTQYF. Together with reference TRBV28 and TRBJ2-5, the CDR3 gives the full variable domain: DVKVTQSSRYLVKRTGEKVFLECVQDMDHENMFWYRQDPGLGLRLIYFSYDVKMKEKGDIPEGYSVSREKKERFSLILESASTNQTSMYLCASRSSGPRGTQYFGPGTRLLVL.